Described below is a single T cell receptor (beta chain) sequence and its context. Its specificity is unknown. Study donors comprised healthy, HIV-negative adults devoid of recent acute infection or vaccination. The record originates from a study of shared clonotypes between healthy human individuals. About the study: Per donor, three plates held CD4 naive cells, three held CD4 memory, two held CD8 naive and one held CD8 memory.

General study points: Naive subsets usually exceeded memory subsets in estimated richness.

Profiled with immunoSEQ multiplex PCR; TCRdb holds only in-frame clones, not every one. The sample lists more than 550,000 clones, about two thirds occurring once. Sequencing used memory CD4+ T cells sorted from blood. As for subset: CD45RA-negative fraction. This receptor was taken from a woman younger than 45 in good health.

The CDR3 DNA reads TGTGCCATCAGTGAGAGGGTGGAGATGAACACTGAAGCTTTCTTT. Encoded protein: CAISERVEMNTEAFF. The chain has TRBV10-3 and TRBJ1-1; D is unclear. This CDR3 region has 15 residues. Germline CDR1 ENHRY, CDR2 SYGVKD. Deletions cut 2 bases from V and 0 bases from J, with 10 bases between.